The subject of this entry is one TCR beta chain. Its antigen remains unknown. This specimen comes from a study of OX40 agonist ivuxolimab in advanced cancers. Across the whole study: The study treated patients with ivuxolimab, an agonistic anti-OX40 (CD134) antibody. Having had anti-PD-1, anti-PD-L1 or anti-CTLA-4 therapy before was allowed, and approximately 40% had some.

Overall study results and limits: On average, CD8+ T cells showed a greater number of expanded clones than CD4+.

CDR3 length: 14 amino acids. CDR1 is MDHEN and CDR2 is SYDVKM in the germline V gene. Between the trimmed V and J ends, which lost 3 bases and 4 bases, there was a span of 12 bases. Autoimmune disease history or systemic immunosuppression was exclusionary. The data were produced by immunoSEQ multiplex PCR, yet TCRdb's version contains in-frame clones alone and is incomplete. The table shows 90,000 or so clones, with over 75% occurring only once. The clonotype originates from an adult with an advanced solid tumor such as melanoma, head and neck, liver or kidney cancer. The specimen comprised CD4+ or CD8+ T cells sorted from blood, sampled in a trial of the OX40 agonist ivuxolimab. This rearrangement joins TRBV28 to TRBJ1-1, with D perhaps matching TRBD1 (6 bases). CDR3 sequence: CASSFRGAGTEAFF. The CDR3 DNA reads TGTGCCAGCAGTTTCCGGGGGGCAGGCACTGAAGCTTTCTTT.